A selection of T cell receptor beta chains follows, all from one sample in a study of post-analysis software for immune sequencing data. One entry per CDR3 protein, called by TCRdb with MiXCR from the PCR reads. The sample consists of roughly 870,000 distinct CDR3 sequences, approximately 57% of them appearing once. Sequencing was done on a sample of blood. These receptors were taken from a girl aged 5-17 years with multiple sclerosis. The CDR3 runs from the conserved cysteine through the conserved F or W. The D gene is left open where the match is weak. The size of a clone is reported for some rows only, either as once, few or many, or as a class for expanded clones.

CDR3 protein: CASSNRGHYGYTF
CDR3 DNA: TGTGCCAGCAGTAACAGGGGGCACTATGGCTACACCTTC
D gene: TRBD1
clone size: few
J gene: TRBJ1-2
V gene: TRBV25-1

CDR3 protein: CSVRQGTYDYTF
CDR3 DNA: TGCAGCGTTCGACAGGGGACCTATGACTACACCTTC
D gene: TRBD1
clone size: .
J gene: TRBJ1-2
V gene: TRBV29-1

CDR3 protein: CASSPHRGPSNEQFF
CDR3 DNA: TGTGCCAGCAGTCCCCACAGGGGGCCCAGCAATGAGCAGTTCTTC
D gene: TRBD1
clone size: .
J gene: TRBJ2-1
V gene: TRBV12-3/TRBV12-4

CDR3 protein: CASSPGRGRTYNEQFF
CDR3 DNA: TGCGCCAGCAGCCCCGGACGGGGGAGGACCTACAATGAGCAGTTCTTC
D gene: .
clone size: .
J gene: TRBJ2-1
V gene: TRBV5-1

CDR3 protein: CAISEWTGEQYF
CDR3 DNA: TGTGCCATCAGTGAGTGGACTGGCGAGCAGTACTTC
D gene: .
clone size: few
J gene: TRBJ2-7
V gene: TRBV10-3

CDR3 protein: CASSSIQGAKNEQYF
CDR3 DNA: TGTGCCAGCAGCTCTATCCAGGGGGCGAAGAACGAGCAGTACTTC
D gene: TRBD1
clone size: .
J gene: TRBJ2-7
V gene: TRBV7-9

CDR3 protein: CASSQDVQGEAFF
CDR3 DNA: TGTGCCAGCAGCCAGGACGTACAAGGGGAAGCTTTCTTT
D gene: .
clone size: .
J gene: TRBJ1-1
V gene: TRBV7-2

CDR3 protein: CASSFLGASSYEQYF
CDR3 DNA: TGCGCCAGCAGCTTTCTAGGTGCTAGCTCCTACGAGCAGTACTTC
D gene: .
clone size: .
J gene: TRBJ2-7
V gene: TRBV5-1

CDR3 protein: CASSQGIGGYTF
CDR3 DNA: TGTGCCAGCAGTCAGGGAATTGGTGGCTACACCTTC
D gene: .
clone size: .
J gene: TRBJ1-2
V gene: TRBV12-3/TRBV12-4

CDR3 protein: CASIPALANEQFF
CDR3 DNA: TGTGCCAGCATCCCCGCACTAGCGAATGAGCAGTTCTTC
D gene: TRBD2
clone size: .
J gene: TRBJ2-1
V gene: TRBV2

CDR3 protein: CASSNRAFPDGEQYF
CDR3 DNA: TGTGCCAGTAGTAACCGGGCCTTCCCCGACGGCGAGCAGTACTTC
D gene: .
clone size: .
J gene: TRBJ2-7
V gene: TRBV19

CDR3 protein: CASSPSGSLSSYNEQFF
CDR3 DNA: TGCGCCAGCAGCCCGAGCGGGTCTTTGAGCTCCTACAATGAGCAGTTCTTC
D gene: .
clone size: .
J gene: TRBJ2-1
V gene: TRBV5-1

CDR3 protein: CSVVSPASTDTQYF
CDR3 DNA: TGCAGCGTTGTCAGCCCTGCTAGCACAGATACGCAGTATTTT
D gene: .
clone size: .
J gene: TRBJ2-3
V gene: TRBV29-1

CDR3 protein: CSAKGYSNQPQHF
CDR3 DNA: TGCAGTGCTAAGGGATATAGCAATCAGCCCCAGCATTTT
D gene: .
clone size: .
J gene: TRBJ1-5
V gene: TRBV20-1

CDR3 protein: CASSRRQGWTETQYF
CDR3 DNA: TGTGCCAGCAGTCGCCGACAGGGGTGGACTGAGACCCAGTACTTC
D gene: TRBD1
clone size: few
J gene: TRBJ2-5
V gene: TRBV6-5

CDR3 protein: CSARDGELAVNEQFF
CDR3 DNA: TGCAGTGCAAGGGACGGCGAACTAGCGGTCAATGAGCAGTTCTTC
D gene: TRBD2
clone size: .
J gene: TRBJ2-1
V gene: TRBV20-1

CDR3 protein: CASSYSEADVSYEQYF
CDR3 DNA: TGTGCCAGCAGTTACTCGGAGGCGGACGTATCCTACGAGCAGTACTTC
D gene: .
clone size: .
J gene: TRBJ2-7
V gene: TRBV6-6

CDR3 protein: CASSQSRRLDLHEQYF
CDR3 DNA: TGTGCCAGCAGCCAAAGCCGTCGACTAGACCTCCACGAGCAGTACTTC
D gene: .
clone size: once
J gene: TRBJ2-7
V gene: TRBV3-1

CDR3 protein: CASSLAFYTEAFF
CDR3 DNA: TGTGCCAGCAGCTTGGCCTTCTACACTGAAGCTTTCTTT
D gene: .
clone size: .
J gene: TRBJ1-1
V gene: TRBV5-6